What follows describes a single TCR beta chain. The CDR3 consists of 23 residues. Germline values: CDR1 SGHRS, CDR2 YFSETQ. V was trimmed by 1 base and J by 4 bases, leaving 38 bases between them. The data are from a study of technical replicates of blood from a handful of donors. The data were produced by immunoSEQ multiplex PCR, yet TCRdb's version contains in-frame clones alone and is incomplete. The sample contains more than 95,000 clones, 95% of which appear only once. The rearrangement uses TRBV5-1 and TRBJ1-2; no clear D gene. The sequence came from a human donor in good health. The sample taken for sequencing was T cells isolated from PBMCs. The DNA of the CDR3 is TGCGCCAGCAGCTTGCGCCCGCCCGGCGCGGCTCCGATAGCCCTTGGGTCAGCCTATGGCTACACCTTC. Its translation is CASSLRPPGAAPIALGSAYGYTF.